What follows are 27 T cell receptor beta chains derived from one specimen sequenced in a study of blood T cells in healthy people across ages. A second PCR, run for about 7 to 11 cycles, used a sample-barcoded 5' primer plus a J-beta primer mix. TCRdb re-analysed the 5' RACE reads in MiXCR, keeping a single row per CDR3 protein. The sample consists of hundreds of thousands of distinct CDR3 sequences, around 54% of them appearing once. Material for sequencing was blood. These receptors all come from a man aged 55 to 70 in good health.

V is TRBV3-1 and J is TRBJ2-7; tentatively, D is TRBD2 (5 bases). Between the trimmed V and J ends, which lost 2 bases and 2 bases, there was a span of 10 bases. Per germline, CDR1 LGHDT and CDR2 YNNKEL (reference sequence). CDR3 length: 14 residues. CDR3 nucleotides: TGTGCCAGCAGCCAACAGTCCGGGGCCTACGAGCAGTACTTC. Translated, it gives CASSQQSGAYEQYF.

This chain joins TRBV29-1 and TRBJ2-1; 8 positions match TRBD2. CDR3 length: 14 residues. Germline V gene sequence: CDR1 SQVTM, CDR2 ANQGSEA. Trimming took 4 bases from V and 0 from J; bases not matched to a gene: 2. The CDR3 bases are TGCAGCGTTGTCGGACTAGCCTCCTACAATGAGCAGTTCTTC. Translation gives CSVVGLASYNEQFF.

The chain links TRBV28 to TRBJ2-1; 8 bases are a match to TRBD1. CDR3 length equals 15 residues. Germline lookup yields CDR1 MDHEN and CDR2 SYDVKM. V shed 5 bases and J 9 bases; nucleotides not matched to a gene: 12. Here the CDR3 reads CASSPWTGMVGEQFF. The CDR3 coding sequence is TGTGCCAGCAGTCCGTGGACAGGGATGGTGGGTGAGCAGTTCTTC.

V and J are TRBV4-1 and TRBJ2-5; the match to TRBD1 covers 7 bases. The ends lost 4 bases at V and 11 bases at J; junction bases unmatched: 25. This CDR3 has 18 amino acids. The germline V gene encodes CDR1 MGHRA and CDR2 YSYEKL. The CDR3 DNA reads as TGCGCCAGCAGCCCGTACCTACTCCGGGACAGCGACTACAATGAGCAGTACTTC. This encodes CASSPYLLRDSDYNEQYF.

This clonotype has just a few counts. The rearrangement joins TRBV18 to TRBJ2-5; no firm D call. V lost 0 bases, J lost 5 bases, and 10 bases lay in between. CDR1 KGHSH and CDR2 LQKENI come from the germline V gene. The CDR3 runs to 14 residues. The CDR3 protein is CASSPPIGVETQYF. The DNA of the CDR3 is TGTGCCAGCTCACCACCGATAGGAGTGGAGACCCAGTACTTC.

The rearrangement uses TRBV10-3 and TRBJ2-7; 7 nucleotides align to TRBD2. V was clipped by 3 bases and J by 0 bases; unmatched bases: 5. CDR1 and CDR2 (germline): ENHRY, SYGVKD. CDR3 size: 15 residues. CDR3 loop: CAISDVGGSSYEQYF. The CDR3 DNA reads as TGTGCCATCAGTGATGTCGGGGGGAGCTCCTACGAGCAGTACTTC.

The CDR3 bases are TGTGCCATCAGGGATACAGGGGGCGAGGGGCAGTTCTTC. Its translation is CAIRDTGGEGQFF. The chain joins TRBV10-3 to TRBJ2-1, with 9 positions matching TRBD1. This CDR3 comprises 13 residues. Germline values: CDR1 ENHRY, CDR2 SYGVKD. The ends lost 6 bases at V and 12 bases at J; junction bases unmatched: 9.

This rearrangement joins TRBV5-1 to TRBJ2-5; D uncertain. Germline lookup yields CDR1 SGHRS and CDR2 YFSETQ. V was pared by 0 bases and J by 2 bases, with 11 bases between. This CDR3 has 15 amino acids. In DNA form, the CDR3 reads TGCGCCAGCAGCTTGGATTCTCCCGATCAAGAGACCCAGTACTTC. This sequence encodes CASSLDSPDQETQYF.

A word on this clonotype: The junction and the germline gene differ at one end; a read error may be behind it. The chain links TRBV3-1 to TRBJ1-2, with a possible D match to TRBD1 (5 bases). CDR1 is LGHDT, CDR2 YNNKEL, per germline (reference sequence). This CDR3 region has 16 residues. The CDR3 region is CASSQDLGTANYGHTF. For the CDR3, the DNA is TGTGCCAGCAGCCAAGATCTCGGGACTGCTAACTATGGCCACACCTTC.

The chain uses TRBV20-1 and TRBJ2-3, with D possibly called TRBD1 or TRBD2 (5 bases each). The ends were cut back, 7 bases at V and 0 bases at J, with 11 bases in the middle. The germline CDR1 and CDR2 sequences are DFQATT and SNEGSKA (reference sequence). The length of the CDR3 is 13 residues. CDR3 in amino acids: CSVNRDSTDTQYF. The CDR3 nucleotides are TGCAGTGTTAACCGGGACAGCACAGATACGCAGTATTTT.

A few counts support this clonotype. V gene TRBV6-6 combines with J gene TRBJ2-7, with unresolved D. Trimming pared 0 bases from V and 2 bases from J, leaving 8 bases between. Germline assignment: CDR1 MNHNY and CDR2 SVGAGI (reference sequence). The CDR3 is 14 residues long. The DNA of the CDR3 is TGTGCCAGCAGTTACTCCGACCTTACCTACGAGCAGTACTTC. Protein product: CASSYSDLTYEQYF.

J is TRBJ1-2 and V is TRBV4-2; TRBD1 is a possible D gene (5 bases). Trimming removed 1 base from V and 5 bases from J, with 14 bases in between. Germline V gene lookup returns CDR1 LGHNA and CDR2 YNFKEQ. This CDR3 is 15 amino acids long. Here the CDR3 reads CASSQGWGVRYGYTF. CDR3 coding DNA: TGTGCCAGCAGCCAAGGCTGGGGGGTTCGATATGGCTACACCTTC.

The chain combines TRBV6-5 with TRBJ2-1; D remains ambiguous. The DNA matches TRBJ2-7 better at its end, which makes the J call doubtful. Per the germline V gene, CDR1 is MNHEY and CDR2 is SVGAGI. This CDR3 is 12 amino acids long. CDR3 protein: CASRSSYNEQYF. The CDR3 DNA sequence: TGTGCCAGCAGAAGCTCCTACAATGAGCAGTACTTC.

CDR3 in DNA: TGTGCCAGCAGTTCCGATGGGGACAGGGGGAAAGCTAGCTATGGCTACACCTTC. Translating it yields CASSSDGDRGKASYGYTF. The gene calls are TRBV6-5 and TRBJ1-2; 11 nucleotides align to TRBD1. The CDR3 is 18 residues long. V trimming: 4 bases; J trimming: 4 bases; junction bases outside the gene matches: 14. Per germline, CDR1 MNHEY and CDR2 SVGAGI.

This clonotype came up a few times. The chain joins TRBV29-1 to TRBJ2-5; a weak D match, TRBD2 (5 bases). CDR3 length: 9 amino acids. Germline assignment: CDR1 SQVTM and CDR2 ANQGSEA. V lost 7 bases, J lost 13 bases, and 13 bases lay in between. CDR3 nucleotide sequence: TGCAGCGGTAGTAGCCGGGGGTACTTC. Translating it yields CSGSSRGYF.

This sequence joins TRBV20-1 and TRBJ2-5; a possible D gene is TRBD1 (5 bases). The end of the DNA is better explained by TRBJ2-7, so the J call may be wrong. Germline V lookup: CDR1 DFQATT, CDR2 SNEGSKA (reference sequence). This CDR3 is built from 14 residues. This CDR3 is CSAERWGFGNEQYF. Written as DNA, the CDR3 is TGCAGTGCTGAGCGATGGGGCTTTGGGAACGAGCAGTACTTC.

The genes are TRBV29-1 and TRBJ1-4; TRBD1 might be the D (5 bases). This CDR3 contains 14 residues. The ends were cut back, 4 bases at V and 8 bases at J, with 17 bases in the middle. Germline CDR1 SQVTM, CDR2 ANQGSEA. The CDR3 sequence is CSVAKGAKNEKLFF. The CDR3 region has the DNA TGCAGCGTTGCAAAAGGGGCGAAAAACGAAAAACTGTTTTTT.

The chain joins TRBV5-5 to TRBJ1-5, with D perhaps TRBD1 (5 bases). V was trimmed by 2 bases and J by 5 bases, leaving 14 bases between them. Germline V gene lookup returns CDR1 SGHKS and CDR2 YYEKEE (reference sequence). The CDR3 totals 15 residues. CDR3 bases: TGTGCCAGCAGCTTAGACAGTTTCCGCGATCAGCCCCAGCATTTT. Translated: CASSLDSFRDQPQHF.

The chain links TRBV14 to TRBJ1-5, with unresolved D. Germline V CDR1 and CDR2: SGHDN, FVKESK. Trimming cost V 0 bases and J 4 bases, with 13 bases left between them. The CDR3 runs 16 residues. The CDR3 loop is CASSQDWEGTNQPQHF. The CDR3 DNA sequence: TGTGCCAGCAGCCAAGATTGGGAGGGTACAAATCAGCCCCAGCATTTT.

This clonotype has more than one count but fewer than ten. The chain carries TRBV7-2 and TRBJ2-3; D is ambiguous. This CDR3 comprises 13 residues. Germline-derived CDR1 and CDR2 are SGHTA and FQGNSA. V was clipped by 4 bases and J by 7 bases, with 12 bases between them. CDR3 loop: CASSSQSVNTQYF. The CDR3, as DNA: TGTGCCAGCAGCTCCCAGTCGGTGAATACGCAGTATTTT.

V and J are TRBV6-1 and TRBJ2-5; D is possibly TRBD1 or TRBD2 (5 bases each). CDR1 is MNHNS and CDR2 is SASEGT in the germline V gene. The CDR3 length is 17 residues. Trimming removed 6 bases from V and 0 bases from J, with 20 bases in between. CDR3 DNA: TGTGCCAGCAGAAACGGGGCGAACCTTCTAAACCAAGAGACCCAGTACTTC. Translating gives CASRNGANLLNQETQYF.

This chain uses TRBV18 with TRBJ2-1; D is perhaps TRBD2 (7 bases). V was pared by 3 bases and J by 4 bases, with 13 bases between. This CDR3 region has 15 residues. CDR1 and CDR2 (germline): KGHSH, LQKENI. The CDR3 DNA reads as TGTGCCAGCTCACCCAGGCGGGGGCAATACAATGAGCAGTTCTTC. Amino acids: CASSPRRGQYNEQFF.

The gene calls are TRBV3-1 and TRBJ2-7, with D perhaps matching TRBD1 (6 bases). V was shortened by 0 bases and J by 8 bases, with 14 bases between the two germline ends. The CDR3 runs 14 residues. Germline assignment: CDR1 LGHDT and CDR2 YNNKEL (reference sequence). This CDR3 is CASSQEDTGYKQYF. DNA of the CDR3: TGTGCCAGCAGCCAAGAGGATACAGGGTACAAGCAGTACTTC.

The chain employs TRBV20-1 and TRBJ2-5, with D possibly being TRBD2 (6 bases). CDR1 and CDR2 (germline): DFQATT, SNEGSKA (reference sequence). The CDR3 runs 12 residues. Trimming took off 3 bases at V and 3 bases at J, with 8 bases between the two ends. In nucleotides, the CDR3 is TGCAGTGCTAGTCCGGGGGAAGAGACCCAGTACTTC. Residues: CSASPGEETQYF.

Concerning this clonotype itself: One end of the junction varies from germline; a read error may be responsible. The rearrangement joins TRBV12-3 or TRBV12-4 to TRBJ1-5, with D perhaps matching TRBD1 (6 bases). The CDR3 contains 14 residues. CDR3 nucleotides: TGTACCAGCAGTCCGGGGACACCTAATCAGCCCCAGCATTTT. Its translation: CTSSPGTPNQPQHF.

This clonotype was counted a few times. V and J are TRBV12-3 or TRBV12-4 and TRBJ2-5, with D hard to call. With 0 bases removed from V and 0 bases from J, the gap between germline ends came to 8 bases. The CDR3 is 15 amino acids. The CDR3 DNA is TGTGCCAGCAGTTTAGCGTTCTGGTACCAAGAGACCCAGTACTTC. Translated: CASSLAFWYQETQYF.

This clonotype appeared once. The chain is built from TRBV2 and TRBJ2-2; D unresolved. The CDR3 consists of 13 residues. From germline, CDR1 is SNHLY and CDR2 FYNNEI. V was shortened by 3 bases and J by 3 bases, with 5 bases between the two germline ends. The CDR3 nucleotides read TGTGCCAGCAGTGAGAGCTACACCGGGGAGCTGTTTTTT. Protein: CASSESYTGELFF.